These T cell receptor beta chains were read from a single sample in a study of Ad26.COV2.S vaccination and SARS-CoV-2 variants. Clones were read by immunoSEQ multiplex PCR, and TCRdb kept only the in-frame ones, dropping some. The sample has approximately 460,000 clones, nearly 90% seen once. This material consisted of peripheral blood, taken in a trial of Ad26.COV2.S vaccine versus placebo. These TCRs come from a person between 18 and 65 years old who received the Ad26.COV2.S COVID-19 vaccine or a placebo. Each CDR3 is given with its conserved first and last residue. D genes are given only for firm matches. Where a row states a size, it is once, few, many or the class of an expanded clone; other rows omit it.

>TRBV7-3|-|-|TRBJ2-1
TGTGCCAGCAGCTTGGGGCGGAATGAGCAGTTCTTC
CASSLGRNEQFF
>TRBV20-1|-|-|TRBJ2-5
TGCAGTGCTAGTTTAGGGGCGAATAGAGAGACCCAGTACTTC
CSASLGANRETQYF
>TRBV6-5|-|-|TRBJ1-5
TGTGCCACGGGTAAAAGACAGAACAATCAGCCCCAGCATTTT
CATGKRQNNQPQHF
>TRBV2|-|once|TRBJ1-5
TGTGCCAGCATGAGGGATCTCCATCAGCCCCAGCATTTT
CASMRDLHQPQHF
>TRBV24-1|-|-|TRBJ1-5
TGTGCCACCAGTGAGTCGGCGGGGGGCAATCAGCCCCAGCATTTT
CATSESAGGNQPQHF
>TRBV10-3|TRBD1|-|TRBJ2-1
TGTGCCATCAGTTTAGAACAGGGGAGTGGACAGTTCTTC
CAISLEQGSGQFF
>TRBV4-2|TRBD2|-|TRBJ2-2
TGTGCCAGCAGCCAAGAAACGATGCGGGGGGCGAACACCGGGGAGCTGTTTTTT
CASSQETMRGANTGELFF
>TRBV2|-|-|TRBJ1-4
TGTGCCAGCCGGCTGACGGCCGTTAATGAAAAACTGTTTTTT
CASRLTAVNEKLFF
>TRBV29-1|-|-|TRBJ2-5
TGCAGCGTTGAAGGGGTTATAGGAATTCAAGAGACCCAGTACTTC
CSVEGVIGIQETQYF
>TRBV5-1|-|-|TRBJ1-3
TGCGCCAGCAGTACAGACTCTGGAAACACCATATATTTT
CASSTDSGNTIYF
>TRBV12-3/TRBV12-4|-|once|TRBJ1-2
TGTGCCAGCAGTTCCAGCGTGGGCTACACCTTC
CASSSSVGYTF
>TRBV9|-|-|TRBJ1-3
TGTGCCAGCAGCGTAGAAGCTGGAAACACCATATATTTT
CASSVEAGNTIYF
>TRBV6-1|-|-|TRBJ2-1
TGTGCCAGCAGTGAAGGCATGGTGAATGAGCAGTTCTTC
CASSEGMVNEQFF
>TRBV30|TRBD1|-|TRBJ2-3
TGTGCCTGGAGTGGAGCCCACCGGGACAGGGGCACAGATACGCAGTATTTT
CAWSGAHRDRGTDTQYF
>TRBV18|-|-|TRBJ2-7
TGTGCCAGCTCACCACCGGAAGGGGGGGGGACCTACGAGCAGTACTTC
CASSPPEGGGTYEQYF
>TRBV9|TRBD1|-|TRBJ2-1
TGTGCCAGCAGTCACCCCCCCGGAGAGTTCAGGGGGAATGAGCAGTTCTTC
CASSHPPGEFRGNEQFF
>TRBV18|-|-|TRBJ1-1
TGTGCCAGCTCACCAGGACAGTTTGAAGCTTTCTTT
CASSPGQFEAFF
>TRBV7-2|TRBD2|-|TRBJ2-6
TGTGCCAGCAGCTTAGTCGGTGGGGGGGCTGGGGCCAACGTCCTGACTTTC
CASSLVGGGAGANVLTF
>TRBV25-1|-|-|TRBJ1-2
TGTGCCAGCAGTGTAACAGGGTCCCCTTATGTTGGCTACACCTTC
CASSVTGSPYVGYTF
>TRBV28|TRBD1|-|TRBJ1-5
TGTGCCAGCAGTTTCCTTCGACAGGGGAGTCAGCCCCAGCATTTT
CASSFLRQGSQPQHF
>TRBV6-5|-|-|TRBJ1-2
TGTGCCAGCACCCCAAGACAGACCTACGGCTACACCTTC
CASTPRQTYGYTF
>TRBV5-1|-|-|TRBJ1-6
TGCGCCAGCAGCTTGGCCGTGGGCTCGGGTTCACCCCTCCACTTT
CASSLAVGSGSPLHF
>TRBV7-2|-|-|TRBJ2-5
TGTGCCAGCAGCGCCCAGGGGGGGTACTTAGAGACCCAGTACTTC
CASSAQGGYLETQYF
>TRBV28|-|-|TRBJ1-5
TGTGCCAGCAGTCCCCCGACCCCATCCGGCGCCCAGCATTTT
CASSPPTPSGAQHF
>TRBV5-5|-|few|TRBJ1-6
TGTGCCAGCAGCTTGGCTCTCTATAATTCACCCCTCCACTTT
CASSLALYNSPLHF
>TRBV28|TRBD1|-|TRBJ1-4
TGTGCCAGCGGCACCTCCGGGACAGGGCGCGAAAAACTGTTTTTT
CASGTSGTGREKLFF
>TRBV9|TRBD1|-|TRBJ1-4
TGTGCCAGCAGCACCGGGACAGGGTCAACTAATGAAAAACTGTTTTTT
CASSTGTGSTNEKLFF
>TRBV24-1|TRBD1|-|TRBJ2-3
TGTGCCACCAGTGGAACAGGGGGCGCAACAGATACGCAGTATTTT
CATSGTGGATDTQYF
>TRBV7-2|TRBD1|-|TRBJ1-1
TGTGCCAGTAAAGACAGGGCGCGAACTGAAGCTTTCTTT
CASKDRARTEAFF
>TRBV4-3|-|-|TRBJ1-1
TGCGCCAGCAGCCAGGAACCACAGGGAGCGAACACTGAAGCTTTCTTT
CASSQEPQGANTEAFF
>TRBV7-2|-|-|TRBJ2-2
TGTGCCAGCAGCTCCTCAGGGACCGGGGAGCTGTTTTTT
CASSSSGTGELFF
>TRBV27|TRBD2|-|TRBJ2-3
TGTGCCAGCAGTCCCAGGATCAGCGGGGGCACAGATACGCAGTATTTT
CASSPRISGGTDTQYF
>TRBV5-4|TRBD2|-|TRBJ2-7
TGTGCCAGCAGCCCGCAAGGGACTAGCGGCGAGCAGTACTTC
CASSPQGTSGEQYF
>TRBV28|TRBD2|-|TRBJ2-7
TGTGCCAGCAGCTCCCTCCTACTAGCGGGGGCGCGTAGCAACGAGCAGTACTTC
CASSSLLLAGARSNEQYF
>TRBV27|-|-|TRBJ2-2
TGTGCCAGCAGTTTATCGTACAGTAACACCGGGGAGCTGTTTTTT
CASSLSYSNTGELFF
>TRBV19|-|-|TRBJ1-5
TGTGCCAGTACCCAAGGGTGGACAGTCGGCAATCAGCCCCAGCATTTT
CASTQGWTVGNQPQHF
>TRBV28|TRBD1|once|TRBJ1-3
TGTGCCAGCAGCTTGGACAGGGTTGGAAACACCATATATTTT
CASSLDRVGNTIYF
>TRBV27|-|-|TRBJ1-1
TGTGCCAGCGGGAGTAACACTGAAGCTTTCTTT
CASGSNTEAFF
>TRBV3-1/TRBV3-2|-|-|TRBJ2-1
TGTGCCAGCAGCCAAGCGGGACGAGGCAATGAGCAGTTCTTC
CASSQAGRGNEQFF
>TRBV5-6|-|-|TRBJ1-2
TGTGCCAGCACCGTTACAGGGAACTATGGCTACACCTTC
CASTVTGNYGYTF
>TRBV2|TRBD1|-|TRBJ2-7
TGTGCCAGCAAGGGGACAGGGACCTACGAGCAGTACTTC
CASKGTGTYEQYF
>TRBV19|TRBD2|-|TRBJ2-5
TGTGCCAGTAGTATCTTGGCTAGCGGAGAGACCCAGTACTTC
CASSILASGETQYF
>TRBV5-1|-|-|TRBJ2-1
TGCGCCAGCAGCCCTACCCATCAGAATGAGCAGTTCTTC
CASSPTHQNEQFF
>TRBV12-3/TRBV12-4|-|-|TRBJ2-2
TGTGCCAGCAGTTTGTTTGCCTTCGGGGAGCTGTTTTTT
CASSLFAFGELFF
>TRBV23-1|-|-|TRBJ2-3
TGCGCCAGCAGTCACCACACGAACACAGATACGCAGTATTTT
CASSHHTNTDTQYF
>TRBV4-2|-|-|TRBJ2-5
TGTGCCAGCAGCCAAGATGGTGGGCAGGGTCAAGAGACCCAGTACTTC
CASSQDGGQGQETQYF
>TRBV7-9|TRBD1|once|TRBJ2-7
TGTGCCAGCAGCTGGACAGGGGACGAGCAGTACTTC
CASSWTGDEQYF
>TRBV6-5|-|-|TRBJ2-1
TGTGCCAGCAGTTTTGGACAGTTACATGAGCAGTTCTTC
CASSFGQLHEQFF
>TRBV29-1|TRBD2|-|TRBJ2-7
TGCAGCGTTGACGGGCTAGCGGGTGGCTACGAGCAGTACTTC
CSVDGLAGGYEQYF
>TRBV18|-|-|TRBJ2-1
TGTGCCAGCTCACCAAGAATGACCCCCTACAATGAGCAGTTCTTC
CASSPRMTPYNEQFF
>TRBV7-9|TRBD2|-|TRBJ2-7
TGTGCCAGCAGCTTGGGGACTAGCGGGAGTCCCTACGAGCAGTACTTC
CASSLGTSGSPYEQYF
>TRBV27|-|-|TRBJ2-2
TGTGCCAGCAGTGACAGACGGTCCACCGGGGAGCTGTTTTTT
CASSDRRSTGELFF
>TRBV4-2|-|once|TRBJ1-6
TGTGCCAGCAGCCCCATAACAACGGGGATCAATTCACCCCTCCACTTT
CASSPITTGINSPLHF
>TRBV4-2|TRBD2|-|TRBJ2-7
TGTGCCAGCAGCCAGAATAGCGGGGGCGCCTCCTACGAGCAGTACTTC
CASSQNSGGASYEQYF